Listed below are T cell receptor beta chains from one sample, sequenced in a study of blood T cell repertoires in COVID-19. Data came from immunoSEQ multiplex PCR; TCRdb stores just in-frame clones and leaves some out. Of about 430,000 clones detected, around 87% appear once; the ten largest clones hold more than 0.85%. Input material: PBMCs or T cells enriched from blood (not recorded which). The receptors were gathered from a woman in her 30s with acute COVID-19. CDR3s include the opening cysteine and the closing phenylalanine or tryptophan. The order of the fields is D gene, clone size, J gene, V gene, CDR3 protein, CDR3 DNA. D genes are given only for firm matches. Expanded clones are given a class, and other clones once, few, many or no size at all.

>-|-|TRBJ1-6|TRBV9
CASSVVGGGGTLHF
TGTGCCAGCAGCGTAGTAGGGGGAGGGGGGACCCTCCACTTT
>TRBD1|-|TRBJ1-2|TRBV19
CASTPTGEWYGYTF
TGTGCCAGTACCCCGACAGGGGAGTGGTATGGCTACACCTTC
>TRBD1|once|TRBJ1-1|TRBV9
CASSVVGEGARGNTEAFF
TGTGCCAGCAGCGTAGTCGGCGAGGGGGCTCGCGGGAACACTGAAGCTTTCTTT
>-|-|TRBJ1-1|TRBV18
CASSPGVLGGTEAFF
TGTGCCAGCTCACCAGGGGTGCTGGGGGGCACTGAAGCTTTCTTT
>-|-|TRBJ2-7|TRBV7-2
CASSLGRVYEQYF
TGTGCCAGCAGCTTAGGCAGGGTATACGAGCAGTACTTC
>-|-|TRBJ2-3|TRBV5-6
CASSLGGGLGLTDTQYF
TGTGCCAGCAGCTTGGGGGGAGGCCTAGGATTGACAGATACGCAGTATTTT
>-|-|TRBJ1-6|TRBV20-1
CSASRQGGSYNSPLHF
TGCAGTGCTAGTCGACAAGGGGGCTCCTATAATTCACCCCTCCACTTT
>TRBD1|-|TRBJ1-3|TRBV9
CASSPRGSEGQYTTSGNTIYF
TGTGCCAGCAGCCCCCGAGGGAGTGAGGGACAGTACACAACCTCTGGAAACACCATATATTTT
>TRBD1|-|TRBJ1-1|TRBV9
CASSVDRGDTEAFF
TGTGCCAGCAGCGTAGACAGGGGGGACACTGAAGCTTTCTTT
>-|-|TRBJ1-2|TRBV5-1
CASSGSQGETGYTF
TGCGCCAGCAGCGGTTCACAGGGTGAAACTGGCTACACCTTC
>TRBD1|-|TRBJ1-1|TRBV18
CASSPVLVQGGSTEAFF
TGTGCCAGCTCACCAGTACTAGTACAGGGGGGGAGCACTGAAGCTTTCTTT
>-|-|TRBJ2-3|TRBV6-5
CASSYVPSLTDTQYF
TGTGCCAGCAGTTACGTCCCCTCCCTCACAGATACGCAGTATTTT
>-|-|TRBJ2-7|TRBV4-1
CASSQDEQGLYEQYF
TGCGCCAGCAGCCAAGATGAACAGGGTCTCTACGAGCAGTACTTC
>-|-|TRBJ1-6|TRBV5-6
CASSSSSGGARNSPLHF
TGTGCCAGCAGCTCTTCGTCGGGAGGGGCTAGAAATTCACCCCTCCACTTT
>-|-|TRBJ2-3|TRBV19
CASSITTSTDTQYF
TGTGCCAGTAGTATAACCACTAGCACAGATACGCAGTATTTT
>TRBD1|few|TRBJ1-5|TRBV10-1
CASRGSMGQGGNRGNQPQHF
TGCGCCAGCCGGGGATCTATGGGACAGGGTGGGAATCGGGGCAATCAGCCCCAGCATTTT
>-|-|TRBJ1-6|TRBV19
CASSAPDSPLHF
TGTGCCAGTAGTGCACCAGATTCACCCCTCCACTTT
>TRBD1|-|TRBJ2-5|TRBV7-7
CASSSGTGRGETQYF
TGTGCCAGCAGCTCCGGGACAGGGAGGGGAGAGACCCAGTACTTC
>TRBD1|-|TRBJ1-1|TRBV5-1
CASSLTGVTEAFF
TGCGCCAGCAGCTTGACAGGGGTGACTGAAGCTTTCTTT
>TRBD2|-|TRBJ2-7|TRBV2
CASSNARRGGRYEQYF
TGTGCCAGCAGTAACGCCCGGCGGGGGGGCCGTTACGAGCAGTACTTC
>TRBD1|-|TRBJ1-2|TRBV29-1
CSVGQGDYGYTF
TGCAGCGTAGGACAGGGGGACTATGGCTACACCTTC
>TRBD2|-|TRBJ2-7|TRBV9
CASSVAAGGGHEQYF
TGTGCCAGCAGCGTAGCTGCGGGGGGCGGCCACGAGCAGTACTTC
>-|-|TRBJ1-5|TRBV6-1
CASSEVLGVGNQPQHF
TGTGCCAGCAGTGAAGTCCTGGGAGTCGGCAATCAGCCCCAGCATTTT
>-|-|TRBJ2-2|TRBV24-1
CATSDQRPGGAGELFF
TGTGCCACCAGTGACCAGAGACCCGGCGGGGCCGGGGAGCTGTTTTTT
>TRBD2|few|TRBJ2-7|TRBV5-6
CASSRRLAGQWEQYF
TGTGCCAGCAGCCGACGTCTAGCGGGGCAGTGGGAACAGTACTTC
>TRBD1|-|TRBJ1-2|TRBV2
CASSLAGTGNYGYTF
TGTGCCAGCAGCCTCGCCGGGACAGGGAACTATGGCTACACTTTC